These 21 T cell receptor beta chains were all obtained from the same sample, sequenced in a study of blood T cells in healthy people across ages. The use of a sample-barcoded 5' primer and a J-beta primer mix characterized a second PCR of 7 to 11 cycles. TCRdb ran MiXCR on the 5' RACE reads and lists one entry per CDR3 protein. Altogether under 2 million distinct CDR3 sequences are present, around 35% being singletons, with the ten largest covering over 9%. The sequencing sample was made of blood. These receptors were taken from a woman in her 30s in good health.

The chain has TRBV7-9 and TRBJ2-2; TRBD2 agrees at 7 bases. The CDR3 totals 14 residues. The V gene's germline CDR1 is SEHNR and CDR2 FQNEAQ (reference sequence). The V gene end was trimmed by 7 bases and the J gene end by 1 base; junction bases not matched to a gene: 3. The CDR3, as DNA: TGTGCCAGCACCCGCGGGGGGAACACCGGGGAGCTGTTTTTT. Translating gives CASTRGGNTGELFF.

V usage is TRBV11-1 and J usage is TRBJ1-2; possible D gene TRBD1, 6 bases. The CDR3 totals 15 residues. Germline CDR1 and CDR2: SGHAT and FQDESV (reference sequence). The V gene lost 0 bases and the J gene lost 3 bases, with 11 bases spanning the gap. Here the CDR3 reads CASSLAGTPYYGYTF. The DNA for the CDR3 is TGTGCCAGCAGCTTAGCGGGGACACCCTACTATGGCTACACCTTC.

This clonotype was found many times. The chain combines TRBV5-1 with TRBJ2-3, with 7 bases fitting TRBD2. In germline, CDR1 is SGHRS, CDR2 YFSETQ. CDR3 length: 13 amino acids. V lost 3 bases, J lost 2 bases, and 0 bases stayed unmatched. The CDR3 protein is CASSWDYTDTQYF. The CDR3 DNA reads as TGCGCCAGCAGCTGGGACTACACAGATACGCAGTATTTT.

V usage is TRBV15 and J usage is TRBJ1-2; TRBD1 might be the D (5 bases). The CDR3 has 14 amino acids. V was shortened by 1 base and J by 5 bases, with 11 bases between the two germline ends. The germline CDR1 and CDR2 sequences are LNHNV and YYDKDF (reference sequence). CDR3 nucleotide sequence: TGTGCCACCAGCAGAGGGGAGGGGTTTTATGGCTACACCTTC. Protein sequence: CATSRGEGFYGYTF.

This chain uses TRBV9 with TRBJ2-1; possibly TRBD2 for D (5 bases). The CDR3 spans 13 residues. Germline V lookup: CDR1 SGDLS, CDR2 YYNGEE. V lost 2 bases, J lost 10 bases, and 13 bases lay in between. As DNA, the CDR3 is TGTGCCAGCAGCGTCAATAGCGCCGGGGAGCAGTTCTTC. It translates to CASSVNSAGEQFF.

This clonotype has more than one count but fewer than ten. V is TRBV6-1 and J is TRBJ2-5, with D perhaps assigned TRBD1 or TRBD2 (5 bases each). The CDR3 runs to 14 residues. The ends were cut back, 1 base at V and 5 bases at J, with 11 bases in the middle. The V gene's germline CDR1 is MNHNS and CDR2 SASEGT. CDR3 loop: CASSEVRGPETQYF. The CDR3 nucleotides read TGTGCCAGCAGTGAAGTGAGGGGCCCGGAGACCCAGTACTTC.

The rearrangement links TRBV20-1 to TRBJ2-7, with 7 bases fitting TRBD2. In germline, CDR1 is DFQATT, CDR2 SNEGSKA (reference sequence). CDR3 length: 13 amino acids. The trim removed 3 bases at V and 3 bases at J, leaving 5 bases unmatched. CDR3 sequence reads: CSASSREGYEQYF. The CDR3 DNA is TGCAGTGCTAGCAGCAGGGAGGGCTACGAGCAGTACTTC.

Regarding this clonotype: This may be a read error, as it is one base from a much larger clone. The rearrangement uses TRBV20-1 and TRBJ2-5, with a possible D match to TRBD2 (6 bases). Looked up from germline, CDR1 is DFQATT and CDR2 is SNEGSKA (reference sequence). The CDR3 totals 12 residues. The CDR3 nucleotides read TGCAGTACTAGTCCCGGGAGAGAGACCCAGTACTTC. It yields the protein CSTSPGRETQYF.

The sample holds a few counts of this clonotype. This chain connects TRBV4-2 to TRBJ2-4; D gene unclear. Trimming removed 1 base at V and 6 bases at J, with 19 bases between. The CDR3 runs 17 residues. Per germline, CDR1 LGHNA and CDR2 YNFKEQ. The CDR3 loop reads CASSQAARADYRNIQYF. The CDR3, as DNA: TGTGCCAGCAGCCAAGCGGCTCGGGCAGATTATAGAAACATTCAGTACTTC.

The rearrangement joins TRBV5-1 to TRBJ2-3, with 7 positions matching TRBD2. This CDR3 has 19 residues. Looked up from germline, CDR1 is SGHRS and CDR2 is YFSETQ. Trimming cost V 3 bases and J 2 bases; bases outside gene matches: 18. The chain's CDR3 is CASSYSTDGAGETTDTQYF. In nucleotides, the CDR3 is TGCGCCAGCAGCTACTCAACTGATGGGGCGGGAGAGACCACAGATACGCAGTATTTT.

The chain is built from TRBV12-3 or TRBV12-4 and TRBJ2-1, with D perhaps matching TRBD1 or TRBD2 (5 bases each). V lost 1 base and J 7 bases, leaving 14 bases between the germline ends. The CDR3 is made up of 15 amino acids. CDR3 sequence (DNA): TGTGCCAGCAGTTTAGAGAGGGGCCGGTGGAATGAGCAGTTCTTC. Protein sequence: CASSLERGRWNEQFF.

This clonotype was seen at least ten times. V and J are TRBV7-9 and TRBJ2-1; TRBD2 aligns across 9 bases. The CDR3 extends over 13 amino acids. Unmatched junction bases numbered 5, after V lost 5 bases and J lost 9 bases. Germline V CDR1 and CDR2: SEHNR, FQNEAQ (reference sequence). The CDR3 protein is CASSQTSGSEQFF. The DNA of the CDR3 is TGTGCCAGCAGCCAGACTAGCGGTAGTGAGCAGTTCTTC.

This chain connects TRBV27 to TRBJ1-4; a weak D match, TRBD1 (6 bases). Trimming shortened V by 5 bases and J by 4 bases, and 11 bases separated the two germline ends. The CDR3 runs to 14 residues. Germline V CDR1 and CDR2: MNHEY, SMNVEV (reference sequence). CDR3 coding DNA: TGTGCCAGCAGTCGGACAGCGTTTAATGAAAAACTGTTTTTT. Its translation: CASSRTAFNEKLFF.

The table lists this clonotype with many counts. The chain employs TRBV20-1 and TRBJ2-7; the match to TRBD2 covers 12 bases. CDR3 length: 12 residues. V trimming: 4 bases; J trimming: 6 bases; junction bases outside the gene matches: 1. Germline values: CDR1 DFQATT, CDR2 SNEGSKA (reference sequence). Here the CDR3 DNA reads TGCAGTGCTATGACTAGCGGGGGCGAGCAGTACTTC. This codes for CSAMTSGGEQYF.

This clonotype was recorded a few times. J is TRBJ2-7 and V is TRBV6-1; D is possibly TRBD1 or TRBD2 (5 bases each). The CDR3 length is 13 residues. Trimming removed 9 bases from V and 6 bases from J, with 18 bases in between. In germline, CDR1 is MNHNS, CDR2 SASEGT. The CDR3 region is CASYVGVGVEQYF. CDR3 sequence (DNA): TGTGCCAGTTATGTGGGAGTGGGGGTCGAGCAGTACTTC.

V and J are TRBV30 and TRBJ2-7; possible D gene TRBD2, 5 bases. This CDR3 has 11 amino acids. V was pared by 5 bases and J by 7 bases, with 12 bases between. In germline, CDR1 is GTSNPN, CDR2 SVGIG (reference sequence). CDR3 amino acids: CAWGGSLEQYF. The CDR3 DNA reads TGTGCCTGGGGCGGGTCCTTGGAGCAGTACTTC.

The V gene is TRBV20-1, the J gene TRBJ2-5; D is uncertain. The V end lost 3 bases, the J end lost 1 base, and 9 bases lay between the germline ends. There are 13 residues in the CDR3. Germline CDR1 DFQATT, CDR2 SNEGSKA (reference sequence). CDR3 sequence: CSASLIVQETQYF. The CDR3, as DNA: TGCAGTGCTAGTTTGATCGTCCAAGAGACCCAGTACTTC.

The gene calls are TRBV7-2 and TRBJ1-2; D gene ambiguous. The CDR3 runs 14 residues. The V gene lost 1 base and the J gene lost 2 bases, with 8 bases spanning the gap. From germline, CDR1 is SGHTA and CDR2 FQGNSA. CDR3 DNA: TGTGCCAGCAGCTTAGAAAGGCAGAACTATGGCTACACCTTC. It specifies CASSLERQNYGYTF.

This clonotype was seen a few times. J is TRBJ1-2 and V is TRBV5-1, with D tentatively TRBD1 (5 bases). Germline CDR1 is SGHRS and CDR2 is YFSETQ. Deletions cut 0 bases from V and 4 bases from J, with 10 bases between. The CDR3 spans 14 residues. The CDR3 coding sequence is TGCGCCAGCAGCTTGGGTAAGGGACCCTATGGCTACACCTTC. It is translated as CASSLGKGPYGYTF.

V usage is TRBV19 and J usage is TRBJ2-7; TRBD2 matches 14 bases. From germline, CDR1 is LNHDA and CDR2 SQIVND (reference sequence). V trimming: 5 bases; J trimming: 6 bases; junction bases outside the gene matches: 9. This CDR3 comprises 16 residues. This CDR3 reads CASSPHGTSGSFEQYF. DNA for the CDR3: TGTGCCAGTAGTCCCCACGGGACTAGCGGGAGTTTCGAGCAGTACTTC.

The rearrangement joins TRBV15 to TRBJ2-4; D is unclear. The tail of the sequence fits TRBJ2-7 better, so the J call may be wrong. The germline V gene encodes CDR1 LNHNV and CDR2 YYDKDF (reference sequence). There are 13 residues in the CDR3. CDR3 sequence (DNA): TGTGCCACCAGCAGAGAGGTATACTACGAGCAGTACTTC. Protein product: CATSREVYYEQYF.